Presented here are 32 T cell receptor beta chains from one specimen sequenced in a study of cytomegalovirus exposure and HLA in healthy donors. PCR was performed using 60 Vbeta and 13 Jbeta primers. The assay was immunoSEQ multiplex PCR, and TCRdb's table has in-frame clones only and misses some. Of roughly 130,000 clones in the sample, about four fifths were seen once. The sequencing input was PBMCs. The receptors shown here come from a woman in her forties in good health and CMV-seronegative.

This rearrangement joins TRBV6-5 to TRBJ1-2, with 8 bases identical to TRBD1. Trimming cost V 5 bases and J 2 bases; bases outside gene matches: 1. Germline V CDR1 and CDR2: MNHEY, SVGAGI. The CDR3 extends over 13 amino acids. CDR3 DNA: TGTGCCAGCAGTAACAGGGGGAACTATGGCTACACCTTC. It translates to CASSNRGNYGYTF.

This sequence joins TRBV28 and TRBJ2-7, with D perhaps TRBD1 (6 bases). In germline, CDR1 is MDHEN, CDR2 SYDVKM. Deletions cut 7 bases from V and 3 bases from J, with 7 bases between. The CDR3 contains 11 residues. The CDR3 here is CASTQGYEQYF. The CDR3 nucleotides read TGTGCCAGCACACAGGGCTACGAGCAGTACTTC.

In its sample, this clone was seen a few times. The genes are TRBV19 and TRBJ1-5; a possible D gene is TRBD1 (5 bases). From germline, CDR1 is LNHDA and CDR2 SQIVND (reference sequence). The CDR3 length is 14 residues. Trimming pared 8 bases from V and 4 bases from J, leaving 15 bases between. The CDR3 bases are TGTGCCAGTCGGGATGCGGGGGGAAATCAGCCCCAGCATTTT. Protein: CASRDAGGNQPQHF.

This clone was recorded a few times. This CDR3 is CASSTGQGGTDTQYF. CDR3 sequence (DNA): TGTGCCAGCAGCACCGGACAGGGTGGCACAGATACGCAGTATTTT. The V call is TRBV7-9, the J call TRBJ2-3, with 8 nucleotides matching TRBD1. Germline V gene sequence: CDR1 SEHNR, CDR2 FQNEAQ (reference sequence). The CDR3 totals 15 residues. The V and J ends lost 5 bases and 1 base, in that order; junction bases with no gene match: 5.

This clone was found once. The V gene is TRBV5-1, the J gene TRBJ1-5; D might be TRBD1 (6 bases). Germline values: CDR1 SGHRS, CDR2 YFSETQ. V dropped 4 bases and J dropped 15 bases, with 29 bases sitting between them. The CDR3 contains 16 residues. CDR3 sequence (DNA): TGCGCCAGCAGCCACGCCCCAGGGGCCCCCGGGCAATACCTGCATTTT. This gives the protein CASSHAPGAPGQYLHF.

This clone was counted between two and nine times. V usage is TRBV4-2 and J usage is TRBJ1-1; maybe TRBD1 (6 bases). CDR3 length: 14 residues. Trimming removed 6 bases from V and 6 bases from J, with 17 bases in between. The V gene's germline CDR1 is LGHNA and CDR2 YNFKEQ. The CDR3 nucleotides are TGTGCCAGCAGACCTAAACCTCAGGGGCCTGAAGCTTTCTTT. Encoded protein: CASRPKPQGPEAFF.

This chain joins TRBV28 and TRBJ2-1; TRBD2 aligns across 8 bases. CDR1 and CDR2 (germline): MDHEN, SYDVKM. CDR3 length: 15 residues. With 2 bases clipped from V and 7 bases from J, the junction kept 7 bases outside the gene matches. In nucleotides, the CDR3 is TGTGCCAGCAGTTTAAGGGGAGCGGGAGCTAATGAGCAGTTCTTC. Encoded protein: CASSLRGAGANEQFF.

This clone was detected a few times. The chain combines TRBV2 with TRBJ1-4; D uncertain. This CDR3 has 15 amino acids. V was pared by 6 bases and J by 4 bases, with 15 bases between. Germline loops: CDR1 SNHLY, CDR2 FYNNEI. CDR3 nucleotides: TGTGCCAGCAGCCCCGGGAGGGCCTTTAATGAAAAACTGTTTTTT. It is translated as CASSPGRAFNEKLFF.

The sample holds one count of this clone. V is TRBV9 and J is TRBJ2-1; TRBD2 might be the D (6 bases). V shed 3 bases and J shed 3 bases, with 13 bases lying between them. This CDR3 has 15 amino acids. Per the germline V gene, CDR1 is SGDLS and CDR2 is YYNGEE. CDR3 nucleotide sequence: TGTGCCAGCAGCGCCGGGACTGGTGACTACAATGAGCAGTTCTTC. Amino acid sequence: CASSAGTGDYNEQFF.

The rearrangement links TRBV6-5 to TRBJ2-2; D perhaps matches TRBD2 (6 bases). V dropped 5 bases and J dropped 7 bases, with 14 bases sitting between them. This CDR3 comprises 14 residues. Per the germline V gene, CDR1 is MNHEY and CDR2 is SVGAGI. CDR3 in DNA: TGTGCCAGCAGTCGTAGGACTATCGACGGGGAGCTGTTTTTT. Translating it yields CASSRRTIDGELFF.

The V call is TRBV11-3, the J call TRBJ2-7; D perhaps matches TRBD1 (5 bases). The CDR3 is 15 amino acids. The germline V and J ends were trimmed by 6 bases and 3 bases, with 18 bases remaining between them. CDR1 and CDR2 from the germline V gene are SGHNT and YENEEA. The chain's CDR3 is CASSQGAGPFYEQYF. CDR3 coding DNA: TGTGCCAGCAGTCAAGGGGCAGGCCCTTTCTACGAGCAGTACTTC. Looking up the rest from reference TRBV11-3 and TRBJ2-7 gives the full variable domain: EAGVVQSPRYKIIEKKQPVAFWCNPISGHNTLYWYLQNLGQGPELLIRYENEEAVDDSQLPKDRFSAERLKGVDSTLKIQPAELGDSAVYLCASSQGAGPFYEQYFGPGTRLTVT.

The chain joins TRBV6-4 to TRBJ2-5; 12 bases map to TRBD2. CDR1 is MRHNA, CDR2 SNTAGT, per germline. The CDR3 is 16 residues long. With V trimmed by 2 bases and J by 3 bases, 4 bases remained unmatched. The CDR3 loop reads CASSDPLAGGKETQYF. The DNA of the CDR3 is TGTGCCAGCAGTGACCCCCTAGCGGGAGGGAAAGAGACCCAGTACTTC.

The chain is built from TRBV7-2 and TRBJ2-2; tentatively, D is TRBD2 (5 bases). V was clipped by 3 bases and J by 1 base, with 12 bases between them. The CDR3 contains 16 residues. The V gene's germline CDR1 is SGHTA and CDR2 FQGNSA. For the CDR3, the DNA is TGTGCCAGCAGCTTTTTGAGGGCGGGGAACACCGGGGAGCTGTTTTTT. It codes for CASSFLRAGNTGELFF.

The chain uses TRBV5-1 and TRBJ2-7; 12 bases map to TRBD2. The CDR3 length is 17 residues. Unmatched junction bases numbered 9, after V lost 3 bases and J lost 2 bases. The germline V gene has CDR1 SGHRS and CDR2 YFSETQ. The CDR3 DNA is TGCGCCAGCAGCTCAACAATAACTAGCGGGAGGCCCTACGAGCAGTACTTC. The encoded protein is CASSSTITSGRPYEQYF.

V is TRBV28 and J is TRBJ2-1; 14 nucleotides agree with TRBD2. V dropped 3 bases and J dropped 10; count of bases not matched to a gene: 5. CDR1 MDHEN and CDR2 SYDVKM come from the germline V gene. The CDR3 is 15 residues long. CDR3 sequence reads: CASSLGLAGVWEQFF. CDR3 nucleotide sequence: TGTGCCAGCAGTTTGGGACTAGCGGGAGTCTGGGAGCAGTTCTTC.

V and J are TRBV15 and TRBJ2-4; 11 bases agree with TRBD2. V was clipped by 0 bases and J by 4 bases; unmatched bases: 5. Germline CDR1 is LNHNV and CDR2 is YYDKDF (reference sequence). The CDR3 is 17 amino acids. The CDR3 bases are TGTGCCACCAGCAGAGATCGGGGGACTAGCGGAAAAAACATTCAGTACTTC. Protein sequence: CATSRDRGTSGKNIQYF.

The chain combines TRBV7-3 with TRBJ1-2; maybe TRBD1 (5 bases). V was shortened by 0 bases and J by 4 bases, with 15 bases between the two germline ends. This CDR3 is built from 16 residues. Germline V CDR1 and CDR2: SGHTA, FQGTGA. The CDR3 nucleotides are TGTGCCAGCAGCTTAACGGGGCGGGACGGAGGCTATGGCTACACCTTC. Its protein product is CASSLTGRDGGYGYTF.

This clone was counted once. The chain is built from TRBV10-3 and TRBJ1-3; D is ambiguous. V gave up 3 bases and J gave up 3 bases, with 6 bases separating them. Germline CDR1 is ENHRY and CDR2 is SYGVKD. The CDR3 runs 13 residues. The chain's CDR3 is CAISEGGGNTIYF. The CDR3 region has the DNA TGTGCCATCAGTGAAGGCGGTGGAAACACCATATATTTT.

The CDR3 coding sequence is TGTGCCAGCAGCTTAGGAGGGGGAGGGTTTCAGTACTTC. Protein: CASSLGGGGFQYF. The chain is built from TRBV7-9 and TRBJ2-4; tentatively, D is TRBD2 (7 bases). Looked up from germline, CDR1 is SEHNR and CDR2 is FQNEAQ (reference sequence). The CDR3 contains 13 residues. Trimming stripped 1 base from V and 11 bases from J, with 12 bases between. Full variable domain (rest looked up from reference TRBV7-9 and TRBJ2-4): DTGVSQNPRHKITKRGQNVTFRCDPISEHNRLYWYRQTLGQGPEFLTYFQNEAQLEKSRLLSDRFSAERPKGSFSTLEIQRTEQGDSAMYLCASSLGGGGFQYFGAGTRLSVL.

The gene calls are TRBV5-5 and TRBJ1-1, with TRBD1 identical over 8 bases. This CDR3 has 14 amino acids. The J segment lost 12 bases and the V segment lost 0 bases, leaving 10 bases of the junction unmatched. Germline lookup yields CDR1 SGHKS and CDR2 YYEKEE (reference sequence). DNA of the CDR3: TGTGCCAGCAGCTTGGGTAGGGCGACAGGGGCTACTTTCTTT. Translated: CASSLGRATGATFF.

The V gene is TRBV7-9, the J gene TRBJ2-5; D ambiguous. Germline V lookup: CDR1 SEHNR, CDR2 FQNEAQ (reference sequence). V gave up 5 bases and J gave up 6 bases, with 13 bases separating them. The CDR3 sequence is 13 residues long. CDR3 sequence (DNA): TGTGCCAGCAGCCCGGGTTTTGCAAAGACCCAGTACTTC. Translation: CASSPGFAKTQYF.

The chain employs TRBV14 and TRBJ2-1; D possibly corresponds to TRBD2 (5 bases). Germline CDR1 SGHDN, CDR2 FVKESK. V lost 1 base and J 12 bases, leaving 13 bases between the germline ends. This CDR3 spans 13 amino acids. The CDR3 protein is CASSQGVGEVQFF. CDR3 sequence (DNA): TGTGCCAGCAGCCAAGGGGTGGGAGAGGTGCAGTTCTTC.

The chain is built from TRBV7-3 and TRBJ2-1, with 9 bases identical to TRBD1. Germline V gene lookup returns CDR1 SGHTA and CDR2 FQGTGA. The CDR3 spans 15 residues. The trim removed 5 bases at V and 9 bases at J, leaving 11 bases unmatched. The CDR3 is CASSPGTGIKGEQFF. The CDR3 bases are TGTGCCAGCAGCCCAGGGACAGGGATAAAGGGTGAGCAGTTCTTC.

The gene calls are TRBV29-1 and TRBJ2-1, with no clear D. CDR1 SQVTM and CDR2 ANQGSEA come from the germline V gene. CDR3 length: 14 amino acids. Trimming pared 4 bases from V and 0 bases from J, leaving 10 bases between. The CDR3 coding sequence is TGCAGCGTTGGAGGCGGTAGCTCCTACAATGAGCAGTTCTTC. Translating gives CSVGGGSSYNEQFF.

In its sample, this clone was seen once. This rearrangement joins TRBV11-2 to TRBJ1-1; tentative D call: TRBD1 (5 bases). The ends were cut back, 5 bases at V and 5 bases at J, with 12 bases in the middle. The germline CDR1 and CDR2 sequences are SGHAT and FQNNGV. This CDR3 spans 13 amino acids. The chain's CDR3 is CASSKGAGTEAFF. The CDR3 DNA reads TGTGCCAGCAGCAAAGGGGCAGGGACTGAAGCTTTCTTT.

The sample holds many counts of this clone. The chain carries TRBV7-9 and TRBJ2-2; TRBD2 matches 9 bases. This CDR3 has 16 residues. V was pared by 1 base and J by 4 bases, with 4 bases of the junction left unmatched. Per the germline V gene, CDR1 is SEHNR and CDR2 is FQNEAQ (reference sequence). In nucleotides, the CDR3 is TGTGCCAGCAGCTTAGTAGCGGGAGTGACCACCGGGGAGCTGTTTTTT. It specifies CASSLVAGVTTGELFF.

This clone was seen only a few times. The genes are TRBV6-5 and TRBJ2-1; TRBD2 agrees at 7 bases. The CDR3 spans 15 residues. Looked up from germline, CDR1 is MNHEY and CDR2 is SVGAGI. V lost 6 bases and J lost 0; bases outside the gene matches: 5. CDR3 loop: CASSRAGTSYNEQFF. The CDR3 coding sequence is TGTGCCAGCAGCCGAGCGGGGACCTCCTACAATGAGCAGTTCTTC.

The chain recombines TRBV25-1 with TRBJ2-1, with 10 bases aligning to TRBD2. V lost 3 bases, J lost 9 bases, and 5 bases stayed unmatched. The V gene's germline CDR1 is MGHDK and CDR2 SYGVNS. The CDR3 length is 14 residues. CDR3 coding DNA: TGTGCCAGCAGTGATGGGACTAGCGCTGTTGAGCAGTTCTTC. Protein product: CASSDGTSAVEQFF.

The chain employs TRBV20-1 and TRBJ2-3; 7 bases align to TRBD2. CDR1 is DFQATT and CDR2 is SNEGSKA in the germline V gene (reference sequence). The J segment lost 8 bases and the V segment lost 7 bases, leaving 6 bases of the junction unmatched. The CDR3 covers 11 residues. CDR3 in DNA: TGCAGTGGGGGGGGACCAGGTACGCAGTATTTT. As protein: CSGGGPGTQYF.

A few counts support this clone. V and J are TRBV2 and TRBJ1-4, with 8 bases identical to TRBD1. CDR1 is SNHLY, CDR2 FYNNEI, per germline. The CDR3 is 15 amino acids. The V segment lost 7 bases and the J segment 8 bases; nucleotides outside the gene matches: 12. The CDR3 region is CASIPDRAGMEKLFF. The DNA of the CDR3 is TGTGCCAGCATTCCGGACAGGGCGGGTATGGAAAAACTGTTTTTT.

There are a few counts of this clone. Other DNA variants within this sample encode the same CDR3. The chain has TRBV9 and TRBJ1-5; 8 bases align to TRBD1. CDR1 is SGDLS, CDR2 YYNGEE, per germline. This CDR3 spans 15 amino acids. J gave up 4 bases and V 3 bases, and 6 bases lay outside the gene matches. This CDR3 reads CASSETGDPNQPQHF. The CDR3, as DNA: TGTGCCAGCAGCGAGACAGGGGACCCTAATCAGCCCCAGCATTTT.

The chain uses TRBV7-3 and TRBJ2-3, with 10 bases identical to TRBD1. The V gene's germline CDR1 is SGHTA and CDR2 FQGTGA. The ends lost 5 bases at V and 4 bases at J; junction bases unmatched: 6. The CDR3 has 15 residues. CDR3 residues: CASSPGQGGADTQYF. The CDR3 DNA reads TGTGCCAGCAGCCCCGGACAGGGGGGTGCAGATACGCAGTATTTT.